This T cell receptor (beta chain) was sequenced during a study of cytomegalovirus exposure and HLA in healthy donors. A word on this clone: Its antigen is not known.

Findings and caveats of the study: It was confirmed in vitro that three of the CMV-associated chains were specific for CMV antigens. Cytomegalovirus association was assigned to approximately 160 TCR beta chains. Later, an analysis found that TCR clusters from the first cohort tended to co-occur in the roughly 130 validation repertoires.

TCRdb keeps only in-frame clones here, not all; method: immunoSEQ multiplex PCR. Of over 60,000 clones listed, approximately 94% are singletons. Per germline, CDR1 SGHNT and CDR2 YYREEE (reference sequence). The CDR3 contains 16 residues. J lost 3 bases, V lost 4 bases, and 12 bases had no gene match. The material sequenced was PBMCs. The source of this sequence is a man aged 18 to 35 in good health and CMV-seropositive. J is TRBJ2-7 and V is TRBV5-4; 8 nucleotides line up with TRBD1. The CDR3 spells CASSRPGTGSNYEQYF. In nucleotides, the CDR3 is TGTGCCAGCAGCCGACCGGGGACAGGTTCAAACTACGAGCAGTACTTC. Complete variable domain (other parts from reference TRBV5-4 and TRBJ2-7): ETGVTQSPTHLIKTRGQQVTLRCSSQSGHNTVSWYQQALGQGPQFIFQYYREEENGRGNFPPRFSGLQFPNYSSELNVNALELDDSALYLCASSRPGTGSNYEQYFGPGTRLTVT.